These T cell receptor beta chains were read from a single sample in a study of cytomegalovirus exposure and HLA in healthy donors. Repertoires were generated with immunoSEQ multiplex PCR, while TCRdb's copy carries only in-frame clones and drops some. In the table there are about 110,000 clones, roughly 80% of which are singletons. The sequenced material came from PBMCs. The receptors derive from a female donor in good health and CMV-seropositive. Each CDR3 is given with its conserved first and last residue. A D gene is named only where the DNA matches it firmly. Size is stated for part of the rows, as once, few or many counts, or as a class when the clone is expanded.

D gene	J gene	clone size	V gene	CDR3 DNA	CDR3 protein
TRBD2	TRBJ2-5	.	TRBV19	TGTGCCAGTAGTATAGGTTTCGGGGGGACCACAGAGACCCAGTACTTC	CASSIGFGGTTETQYF
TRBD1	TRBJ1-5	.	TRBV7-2	TGTGCCAGCACCCTGGGGTCGGGGACAGGTCAGCCCCAGCATTTT	CASTLGSGTGQPQHF
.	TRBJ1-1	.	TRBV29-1	TGCAGCGTGGGAGGGCCGTCGAGAGGTCGGAACACTGAAGCTTTCTTT	CSVGGPSRGRNTEAFF
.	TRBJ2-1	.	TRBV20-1	TGCAGTGCTAGAGGACTAGGTTTGCAGTTCTTC	CSARGLGLQFF
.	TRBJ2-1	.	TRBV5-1	TGCGCCAGCAGCTTACAGGGTTATGAGCAGTTCTTC	CASSLQGYEQFF
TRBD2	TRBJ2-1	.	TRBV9	TGTGCCAGCAGCCCGACTAGCGGGAGGGCCAATGAGCAGTTCTTC	CASSPTSGRANEQFF
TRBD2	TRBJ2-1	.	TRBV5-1	TGCGCCAGCAGCTGGACTAGCTCAAGAACCTACAATGAGCAGTTCTTC	CASSWTSSRTYNEQFF
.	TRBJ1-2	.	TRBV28	TGTGCCAGCAGCCCCTCCCCCGGGCAGGGCTATGGCTACACCTTC	CASSPSPGQGYGYTF
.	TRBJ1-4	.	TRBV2	TGTGCCAGCAGGGAGCAGGGGCGATTTAATGAAAAACTGTTTTTT	CASREQGRFNEKLFF
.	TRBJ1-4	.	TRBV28	TGTGCCAGCAGCCTCTCGGAGGCAACTAATGAAAAACTGTTTTTT	CASSLSEATNEKLFF
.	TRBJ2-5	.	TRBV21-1	TGTGCCAGCAGCAGGGGAGGAGGGCCAAGCGAGGAGACCCAGTACTTC	CASSRGGGPSEETQYF
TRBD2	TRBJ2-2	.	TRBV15	TGTGCCACCAGTGGGAATAGCGGGAGGGCCTCTGGCACCGGGGAGCTGTTTTTT	CATSGNSGRASGTGELFF
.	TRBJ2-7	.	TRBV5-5	TGTGCCAGCAGCTCCTTAGCAGGGCTCTTTGGGGAGCAGTACTTC	CASSSLAGLFGEQYF
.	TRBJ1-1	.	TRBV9	TGTGCCAGCAGCGTAGGGGGCTTAATGAACACTGAAGCTTTCTTT	CASSVGGLMNTEAFF
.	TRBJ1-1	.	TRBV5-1	TGCGCCAGCAAACCTGCGACAGTTCGCAACACTGAAGCTTTCTTT	CASKPATVRNTEAFF
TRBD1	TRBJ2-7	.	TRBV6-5	TGTGCCAGCAGTTACTCGAGACAGGGGACCTACGAGCAGTACTTC	CASSYSRQGTYEQYF
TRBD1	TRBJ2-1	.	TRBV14	TGTGCCAGCAGCCAAGAGGACAGGGTCATTTACAATGAGCAGTTCTTC	CASSQEDRVIYNEQFF
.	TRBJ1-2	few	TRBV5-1	TGCGCCAGCAGTGATGGACAGACTGAGGGCTACACCTTC	CASSDGQTEGYTF
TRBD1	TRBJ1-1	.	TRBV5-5	TGTGCCAGCAGCCCCCGACAGGGTGTAACCGGTGAAGCTTTCTTT	CASSPRQGVTGEAFF
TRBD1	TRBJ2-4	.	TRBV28	TGTGCCAGCAGTTCCGACAGGGTAGCCAAAAACATTCAGTACTTC	CASSSDRVAKNIQYF
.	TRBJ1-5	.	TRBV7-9	TGTGCCAGCAGCTTAGGGGGGGACAGCAATCAGCCCCAGCATTTT	CASSLGGDSNQPQHF
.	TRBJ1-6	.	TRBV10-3	TGTGCCATCGCTGCGCAGGGGAGCTCCTATAATTCACCCCTCCACTTT	CAIAAQGSSYNSPLHF
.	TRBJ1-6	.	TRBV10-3	TGTGCCATCAGTGAGTCCTATAGGACTCACCTCCACTTT	CAISESYRTHLHF
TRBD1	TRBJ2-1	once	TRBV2	TGTGCCAGCAGTCTGGGACAGGGGAACAATGAGCAGTTCTTC	CASSLGQGNNEQFF
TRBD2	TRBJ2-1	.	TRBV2	TGTGCCAGCAGGCTACTAGCGGGATTATACAATGAGCAGTTCTTC	CASRLLAGLYNEQFF
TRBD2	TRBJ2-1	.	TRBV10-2	TGCGCCAGCAACATAGGGACTAGCGGGAGTGAGCAGTTCTTC	CASNIGTSGSEQFF
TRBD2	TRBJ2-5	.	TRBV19	TGTGCCAGTAGTAGTAGCGGGGGACAAGAGACCCAGTACTTC	CASSSSGGQETQYF
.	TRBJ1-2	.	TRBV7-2	TGTGCCAGCAGCCAGGACTTCTATGGCTACACCTTC	CASSQDFYGYTF
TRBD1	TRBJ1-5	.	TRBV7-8	TGTGCCAGCAGCTCCTGGGACAGTCCTCCGGTCGAGCCCCAGCATTTT	CASSSWDSPPVEPQHF
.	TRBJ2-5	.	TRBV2	TGTGCCAGCAGCTGGGGCGGAACACAAGAGACCCAGTACTTC	CASSWGGTQETQYF
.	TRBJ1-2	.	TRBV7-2	TGTGCCAGCAGCCTAGTAGCTAACTATGGCTACACCTTC	CASSLVANYGYTF
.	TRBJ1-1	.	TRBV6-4	TGTGCCAGCAGTGACGGATCGGAGCACACTGAAGCTTTCTTT	CASSDGSEHTEAFF
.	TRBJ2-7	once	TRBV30	TGTGCCTGGAGTGCCCAGGGCATTGAGCAGTACTTC	CAWSAQGIEQYF
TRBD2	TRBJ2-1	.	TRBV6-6	TGTGCCAGCACTTGGGACTACGGAAATGAGCAGTTCTTC	CASTWDYGNEQFF
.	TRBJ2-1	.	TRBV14	TGTGCCAGCAGCCAAGAGCAAGCGAGCTCCTACAATGAGCAGTTCTTC	CASSQEQASSYNEQFF
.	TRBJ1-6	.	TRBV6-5	TGTGCCAGCAGTTACGGGCAGGGTTCTAATTCACCCCTCCACTTT	CASSYGQGSNSPLHF
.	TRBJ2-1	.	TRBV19	TGTGCCAGTAGTCCCCGATTAGGACAGATCGGGCCCCTTGGTGAGCAGTTCTTC	CASSPRLGQIGPLGEQFF
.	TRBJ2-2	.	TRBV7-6	TGTGCCAGCAGCGGGGAGTACAGGGCTACCGGGGAGCTGTTTTTT	CASSGEYRATGELFF
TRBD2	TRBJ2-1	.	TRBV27	TGTGCCAGCAGTTTATCTGCGACTAGCGGGAAACTCTCCTACAATGAGCAGTTCTTC	CASSLSATSGKLSYNEQFF
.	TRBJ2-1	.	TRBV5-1	TGCGCCAGCAGCTTCGCGGGTATAAGAACTGTATACAATGAGCAGTTCTTC	CASSFAGIRTVYNEQFF
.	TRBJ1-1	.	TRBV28	TGTGCCAGCACCGAGAATCCGGGACTCGGGAACACTGAAGCTTTCTTT	CASTENPGLGNTEAFF
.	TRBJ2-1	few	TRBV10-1	TGCGCCAGCAGTGAGTCACAGAACTACAATGAGCAGTTCTTC	CASSESQNYNEQFF